A selection of T cell receptor beta chains follows, all from one sample in a study of cytomegalovirus exposure and HLA in healthy donors. The repertoire was sequenced with immunoSEQ multiplex PCR; TCRdb's copy has only in-frame clones and lacks some. The repertoire holds hundreds of thousands of clones, with under 80% as singletons. Sequenced input: PBMCs. Receptor source: a girl aged 2-10 years in good health and CMV-seronegative. CDR3s include the opening cysteine and the closing phenylalanine or tryptophan. A D gene is named only where the DNA matches it firmly. Clone size appears in some rows only: once, few, many, or a class for an expanded clone.

CDR3: CASSFGVGEKLFF
DNA: TGTGCCAGCAGTTTCGGGGTAGGGGAAAAACTGTTTTTT
D: .
size: .
V: TRBV27
J: TRBJ1-4

CDR3: CASSPYEGTGGQRGYGYTF
DNA: TGTGCCAGCAGCCCCTATGAGGGGACAGGGGGCCAGCGTGGCTATGGCTACACCTTC
D: TRBD1
size: .
V: TRBV27
J: TRBJ1-2

CDR3: CASGESEAFF
DNA: TGTGCCAGCGGTGAGTCTGAAGCTTTCTTT
D: .
size: .
V: TRBV6-5
J: TRBJ1-1

CDR3: CASSEARLGELFF
DNA: TGTGCCAGCAGTGAAGCCAGACTCGGGGAGCTGTTTTTT
D: .
size: .
V: TRBV6-1
J: TRBJ2-2

CDR3: CASAGGSGRAFF
DNA: TGTGCCAGCGCCGGGGGGTCCGGGCGGGCTTTCTTT
D: .
size: once
V: TRBV11-2
J: TRBJ1-1

CDR3: CASSLDVEQYF
DNA: TGTGCCAGCAGCTTAGACGTCGAGCAGTACTTC
D: .
size: .
V: TRBV11-2
J: TRBJ2-7

CDR3: CASSVVANYGYTF
DNA: TGTGCCAGCAGCGTAGTAGCTAACTATGGCTACACCTTC
D: .
size: .
V: TRBV9
J: TRBJ1-2

CDR3: CASSEVGRETQYF
DNA: TGTGCCAGCAGTGAGGTGGGGAGGGAGACCCAGTACTTC
D: .
size: .
V: TRBV6-1
J: TRBJ2-5

CDR3: CASSIGSGGETQYF
DNA: TGTGCCAGTAGTATAGGTAGCGGGGGAGAGACCCAGTACTTC
D: TRBD2
size: .
V: TRBV19
J: TRBJ2-5

CDR3: CASRPGLGAHNEQFF
DNA: TGTGCCAGCAGACCGGGACTAGGGGCACACAATGAGCAGTTCTTC
D: TRBD2
size: .
V: TRBV6-1
J: TRBJ2-1

CDR3: CASSSAGRTDTQYF
DNA: TGTGCCAGCAGCTCGGCGGGGAGAACAGATACGCAGTATTTT
D: .
size: .
V: TRBV5-4
J: TRBJ2-3

CDR3: CASSLDRDQQATQYF
DNA: TGCGCCAGCAGCTTGGACAGGGACCAGCAAGCGACCCAGTACTTC
D: .
size: few
V: TRBV5-1
J: TRBJ2-5

CDR3: CASSIVQGSNIEAFF
DNA: TGTGCCAGCAGCATCGTACAGGGATCGAACATTGAAGCTTTCTTT
D: .
size: .
V: TRBV11-2
J: TRBJ1-1

CDR3: CASSNQAYSNQPQHF
DNA: TGTGCCAGTAGTAACCAGGCCTATAGCAATCAGCCCCAGCATTTT
D: .
size: few
V: TRBV19
J: TRBJ1-5

CDR3: CASSEARDLPNTEAFF
DNA: TGTGCCAGCAGTGAAGCCCGGGACTTACCGAACACTGAAGCTTTCTTT
D: .
size: .
V: TRBV2
J: TRBJ1-1

CDR3: CASRLPGGTNSPLHF
DNA: TGTGCCAGCAGATTACCAGGGGGAACTAATTCACCCCTCCACTTT
D: TRBD1
size: .
V: TRBV7-9
J: TRBJ1-6

CDR3: CSVRTGSDYEQYF
DNA: TGCAGCGTCCGGACAGGGTCAGACTACGAGCAGTACTTC
D: TRBD1
size: .
V: TRBV29-1
J: TRBJ2-7

CDR3: CASRGQAGEKLFF
DNA: TGTGCCAGCAGGGGACAGGCGGGTGAAAAACTGTTTTTT
D: TRBD1
size: few
V: TRBV6-1
J: TRBJ1-4

CDR3: CASSVVVGLPTGDYGNQPQHF
DNA: TGTGCCAGCAGCGTAGTAGTAGGGCTCCCGACGGGTGACTATGGCAATCAGCCCCAGCATTTT
D: .
size: once
V: TRBV9
J: TRBJ1-5

CDR3: CASSLGLDYEQYF
DNA: TGCGCCAGCAGCCTGGGACTAGACTACGAGCAGTACTTC
D: TRBD2
size: .
V: TRBV5-1
J: TRBJ2-7

CDR3: CASSRTGGTYEQYF
DNA: TGCGCCAGCAGCAGGACAGGGGGGACCTACGAGCAGTACTTC
D: TRBD1
size: few
V: TRBV5-1
J: TRBJ2-7

CDR3: CASGSGTGTYEQYF
DNA: TGTGCCAGCGGGAGTGGGACAGGGACTTACGAGCAGTACTTC
D: TRBD1
size: .
V: TRBV25-1
J: TRBJ2-7

CDR3: CASTRGGVGTEAFF
DNA: TGTGCCAGCACCCGGGGGGGCGTTGGGACTGAAGCTTTCTTT
D: .
size: .
V: TRBV2
J: TRBJ1-1

CDR3: CASIRFEADSGNTIYF
DNA: TGTGCCAGCATTCGGTTCGAGGCTGACTCTGGAAACACCATATATTTT
D: .
size: .
V: TRBV7-9
J: TRBJ1-3

CDR3: CASGLMGDRDGGAFF
DNA: TGTGCTAGTGGTTTGATGGGGGACCGAGACGGGGGAGCTTTCTTT
D: .
size: few
V: TRBV12-5
J: TRBJ1-1

CDR3: CASSDVGGQETQYF
DNA: TGTGCCAGCAGTGACGTAGGCGGCCAAGAGACCCAGTACTTC
D: .
size: .
V: TRBV6-1
J: TRBJ2-5

CDR3: CASRPIYREPIGTEAFF
DNA: TGTGCCAGCAGACCCATCTACAGGGAACCGATTGGCACTGAAGCTTTCTTT
D: .
size: .
V: TRBV7-9
J: TRBJ1-1

CDR3: CASSYSAVPTSEAFF
DNA: TGTGCCAGCAGTTACTCGGCGGTACCGACCTCTGAAGCTTTCTTT
D: .
size: once
V: TRBV6-6
J: TRBJ1-1

CDR3: CASSPFRKGSGELFF
DNA: TGTGCCAGCAGCCCCTTTCGAAAGGGGTCCGGGGAGCTGTTTTTT
D: .
size: .
V: TRBV6-5
J: TRBJ2-2

CDR3: CASSLPGLAGASTDTQYF
DNA: TGCGCCAGCAGCTTACCGGGACTAGCGGGGGCTAGCACAGATACGCAGTATTTT
D: TRBD2
size: .
V: TRBV5-1
J: TRBJ2-3

CDR3: CASIVPGQGVNTEAFF
DNA: TGTGCCAGCATCGTCCCGGGACAGGGGGTGAACACTGAAGCTTTCTTT
D: TRBD1
size: .
V: TRBV5-4
J: TRBJ1-1

CDR3: CASSPLTDTLGGQYF
DNA: TGTGCCAGCAGCCCCCTAACGGACACCCTGGGGGGGCAGTACTTC
D: .
size: .
V: TRBV4-2
J: TRBJ2-7

CDR3: CASSPPRQGYHEQYF
DNA: TGTGCCAGCAGCCCCCCGCGACAGGGGTATCACGAGCAGTACTTC
D: TRBD1
size: .
V: TRBV7-9
J: TRBJ2-7

CDR3: CSSSLGGTNEKLFF
DNA: TGTTCCAGCAGCTTGGGGGGAACTAATGAAAAACTGTTTTTT
D: .
size: .
V: TRBV7-9
J: TRBJ1-4

CDR3: CASSLTSGRIYNEQFF
DNA: TGTGCCAGCAGCTTAACTAGCGGGAGGATATACAATGAGCAGTTCTTC
D: TRBD2
size: .
V: TRBV5-6
J: TRBJ2-1

CDR3: CASSVGTSGGFDEQFF
DNA: TGTGCCAGCAGCGTGGGGACTAGCGGGGGTTTTGATGAGCAGTTCTTC
D: TRBD2
size: .
V: TRBV9
J: TRBJ2-1

CDR3: CASSESAGLTYEQYF
DNA: TGTGCCAGCAGTGAATCGGCAGGGCTGACCTACGAGCAGTACTTC
D: .
size: .
V: TRBV2
J: TRBJ2-7

CDR3: CASSSRTFYQPQHF
DNA: TGTGCCAGCAGCTCCCGGACTTTTTATCAGCCCCAGCATTTT
D: .
size: .
V: TRBV5-6
J: TRBJ1-5

CDR3: CASGSRGEYEQYF
DNA: TGTGCTAGTGGTTCCAGGGGTGAGTACGAGCAGTACTTC
D: .
size: .
V: TRBV12-5
J: TRBJ2-7

CDR3: CASSIVGTASYEQYF
DNA: TGTGCCAGTAGTATTGTCGGGACAGCTTCCTACGAGCAGTACTTC
D: TRBD1
size: .
V: TRBV19
J: TRBJ2-7

CDR3: CASSGDGGPVGEQYF
DNA: TGTGCCAGCAGTGGAGACGGGGGTCCTGTAGGCGAGCAGTACTTC
D: .
size: .
V: TRBV6-1
J: TRBJ2-7

CDR3: CASSPRGTGHSPGEQYF
DNA: TGTGCCAGCTCACCTCGAGGGACAGGGCATTCCCCTGGCGAGCAGTACTTC
D: TRBD1
size: .
V: TRBV18
J: TRBJ2-7

CDR3: CASSSRQGWETQYF
DNA: TGTGCCAGCAGCTCACGACAGGGTTGGGAGACCCAGTACTTC
D: TRBD1
size: .
V: TRBV7-9
J: TRBJ2-5

CDR3: CASSKGLALSYNEQFF
DNA: TGCGCCAGCAGCAAGGGACTCGCTCTCTCCTACAATGAGCAGTTCTTC
D: .
size: .
V: TRBV4-1
J: TRBJ2-1

CDR3: CASSLSHEQFF
DNA: TGCGCCAGCAGCTTGAGCCATGAGCAGTTCTTC
D: .
size: once
V: TRBV5-1
J: TRBJ2-1

CDR3: CASSQDGSLAFF
DNA: TGTGCCAGCAGCCAAGATGGGAGTCTTGCGTTCTTC
D: .
size: .
V: TRBV4-2
J: TRBJ2-1

CDR3: CAIREAGTGFAGELFF
DNA: TGTGCCATCAGGGAGGCCGGGACAGGGTTTGCAGGGGAGCTGTTTTTT
D: TRBD1
size: few
V: TRBV10-3
J: TRBJ2-2

CDR3: CASSSPMSYEQYF
DNA: TGTGCCAGCAGTAGTCCGATGAGCTACGAGCAGTACTTC
D: .
size: .
V: TRBV6-1
J: TRBJ2-7

CDR3: CASSSGGLAGTNEQFF
DNA: TGTGCCAGCAGCTCCGGCGGACTAGCGGGGACTAATGAGCAGTTCTTC
D: TRBD2
size: .
V: TRBV5-4
J: TRBJ2-1

CDR3: CASSYSTGGYTF
DNA: TGTGCCAGCAGTTACTCGACAGGGGGCTACACCTTC
D: TRBD1
size: .
V: TRBV6-6
J: TRBJ1-2

CDR3: CASSLTHADRGDQPQHF
DNA: TGTGCCAGCAGCTTAACTCATGCGGACAGGGGAGATCAGCCCCAGCATTTT
D: TRBD1
size: few
V: TRBV7-2
J: TRBJ1-5

CDR3: CAISESGRGASYEQYF
DNA: TGTGCCATCAGTGAGTCGGGCAGGGGAGCCTCCTACGAGCAGTACTTC
D: .
size: .
V: TRBV10-3
J: TRBJ2-7

CDR3: CASSRVSRVLGETQYF
DNA: TGTGCCAGTAGTAGAGTTTCCAGGGTCTTGGGAGAGACCCAGTACTTC
D: .
size: .
V: TRBV19
J: TRBJ2-5

CDR3: CASSGGGGEQYF
DNA: TGTGCCAGCAGTGGGGGGGGAGGGGAGCAGTACTTC
D: TRBD2
size: .
V: TRBV25-1
J: TRBJ2-7